A single sample is the source of the 32 T cell receptor beta chains below, sequenced in a study of blood T cell repertoires in COVID-19. Assay used: immunoSEQ multiplex PCR; TCRdb lists only in-frame clones, some missing. This table holds about 80,000 clones, roughly 89% found once. The sample comprised peripheral blood. Receptors originate from a man younger than 40 with acute or convalescent COVID-19.

The CDR3 reads CASTPGQGRTDTQYF. In DNA form, the CDR3 reads TGCGCCAGCACGCCCGGACAGGGGAGGACAGATACGCAGTATTTT. This chain uses TRBV4-1 with TRBJ2-3; 9 nucleotides agree with TRBD1. The germline CDR1 and CDR2 sequences are MGHRA and YSYEKL. This CDR3 region has 15 residues. V was clipped by 7 bases and J by 3 bases; unmatched bases: 8.

Note on this clone: At one end, the junction sequence differs from germline, possibly due to a read error. The chain couples TRBV7-2 to TRBJ2-3; 10 nucleotides agree with TRBD2. CDR1 SGHTA and CDR2 FQGNSA come from the germline V gene. CDR3 size: 14 residues. The CDR3 nucleotides read TGTGCCAGCAGCCTAGCGGGAGGCACAGATACGCAGTATTTT. It translates to CASSLAGGTDTQYF.

The chain couples TRBV5-1 to TRBJ2-7; the D is unclear. Germline CDR1 reads SGHRS; CDR2 reads YFSETQ. The germline V and J ends were trimmed by 3 bases and 5 bases, with 6 bases remaining between them. The CDR3 loop spans 11 amino acids. Here the CDR3 reads CASSYNHEQYF. CDR3 nucleotides: TGCGCCAGCAGCTACAACCACGAGCAGTACTTC.

V and J are TRBV7-9 and TRBJ2-7; D gene uncertain. This CDR3 has 12 residues. From germline, CDR1 is SEHNR and CDR2 FQNEAQ (reference sequence). V lost 5 bases and J 2 bases, leaving 7 bases between the germline ends. The CDR3 DNA reads as TGTGCCAGCAGCCAATCTACCTACGAGCAGTACTTC. Translating gives CASSQSTYEQYF.

This chain links TRBV10-1 with TRBJ2-3; possible D gene TRBD2, 6 bases. Germline-derived CDR1 and CDR2 are WNHNN and SYGVQD (reference sequence). The CDR3 is 13 residues long. V lost 3 bases to trimming and J lost 13 bases, with 17 bases between them. The CDR3 nucleotides read TGCGCCAGCAGTGAAAATATTAATACGGGAGAGTATTTT. This codes for CASSENINTGEYF.

The rearrangement uses TRBV24-1 and TRBJ2-6, with TRBD2 matching over 7 bases. The CDR3 sequence is 16 residues long. Germline trimming cut 4 bases from V and 3 bases from J; bases unmatched to any gene: 5. Germline-derived CDR1 and CDR2 are KGHDR and SFDVKD. The CDR3 DNA reads as TGTGCCACCAGTGACCCAACTAGCGATGGGGCCAACGTCCTGACTTTC. Its translation is CATSDPTSDGANVLTF.

J is TRBJ2-7 and V is TRBV7-9, with TRBD1 matching over 8 bases. The CDR3 is 13 residues long. V was pared by 5 bases and J by 5 bases, with 5 bases of the junction left unmatched. In germline, CDR1 is SEHNR, CDR2 FQNEAQ (reference sequence). For the CDR3, the DNA is TGTGCCAGCAGCCGCCGGACAGGGAACGAGCAGTACTTC. It specifies CASSRRTGNEQYF.

V usage is TRBV6-2 or TRBV6-3 and J usage is TRBJ2-3; maybe TRBD2 (6 bases). V was clipped by 6 bases and J by 2 bases, with 15 bases between them. The CDR3 contains 15 residues. Germline loops: CDR1 MNHEY, CDR2 SVGEGT. In DNA, the CDR3 is TGTGCCAGCAGCCAGATGGCGGGATACACAGATACGCAGTATTTT. It yields the protein CASSQMAGYTDTQYF.

This clone was recorded only once. The chain combines TRBV6-6 with TRBJ2-3, with 7 positions matching TRBD1. Germline V lookup: CDR1 MNHNY, CDR2 SVGAGI (reference sequence). J gave up 4 bases and V 4 bases, and 8 bases lay outside the gene matches. CDR3 length equals 15 residues. In nucleotides, the CDR3 is TGTGCCAGCAGTTCCCCGGGACAGTTCGCAGATACGCAGTATTTT. It translates to CASSSPGQFADTQYF.

The V call is TRBV21-1, the J call TRBJ1-5; the listed D gene, TRBD1, was not tested against the DNA. TRBV21-1 is flagged as a pseudogene. This CDR3 region has 15 residues. CDR3 sequence: CASSRWTGWGQPQHF. In DNA, the CDR3 is TGTGCCAGCAGCAGATGGACAGGGTGGGGTCAGCCCCAGCATTTT.

The chain couples TRBV4-3 to TRBJ2-3, with TRBD2 identical over 14 bases. Germline CDR1 reads LGHNA; CDR2 reads YSLEER. Losses at the gene ends were 1 base for V and 4 bases for J; bases not matched to a gene: 1. CDR3 length: 16 residues. CDR3 protein: CASSQGLAGGADTQYF. CDR3 in DNA: TGCGCCAGCAGCCAAGGACTAGCGGGAGGGGCAGATACGCAGTATTTT.

The CDR3 DNA follows: TGTGCCAGCAGTGAAACCCCCCTAGCGGGACGCTCAGATACGCAGTATTTT. It yields the protein CASSETPLAGRSDTQYF. This chain links TRBV2 with TRBJ2-3, with 9 bases fitting TRBD2. The CDR3 runs to 17 residues. Trimming cost V 2 bases and J 4 bases; bases outside gene matches: 10. The V gene's germline CDR1 is SNHLY and CDR2 FYNNEI.

This clone is a singleton in its sample. The rearrangement links TRBV5-5 to TRBJ2-7, with 12 bases aligning to TRBD2. The germline gives CDR1 SGHKS, CDR2 YYEKEE (reference sequence). V lost 0 bases to trimming and J lost 9 bases; unmatched junction nucleotides: 4. This CDR3 spans 14 amino acids. CDR3: CASSLGLAGVGQYF. The CDR3, as DNA: TGTGCCAGCAGCTTGGGACTAGCGGGAGTGGGGCAGTACTTC.

The chain couples TRBV5-8 to TRBJ1-1, with unresolved D. CDR3 length: 15 amino acids. CDR1 is SGHTS and CDR2 is YDEGEE in the germline V gene. Trimming took 4 bases from V and 7 from J, leaving 20 bases between them. CDR3 nucleotides: TGTGCCAGCAGCCGGAGCCGCGTCCGATTTTATGAAGCTTTCTTT. Residues: CASSRSRVRFYEAFF.

This chain uses TRBV7-8 with TRBJ1-5; D not certain. V was cut by 5 bases and J by 2 bases, with 25 bases left in between. Germline V CDR1 and CDR2: SGHVS, FQNEAQ. The CDR3 totals 19 residues. The CDR3 region is CASSLRWAGLLGGNQPQHF. DNA for the CDR3: TGTGCCAGCAGCCTAAGGTGGGCAGGCCTACTCGGTGGCAATCAGCCCCAGCATTTT.

This clone appeared a single time. CDR3 loop: CASSQAGSLNTEAFF. CDR3 in DNA: TGTGCCAGCAGCCAGGCGGGCAGTTTGAACACTGAAGCTTTCTTT. J is TRBJ1-1 and V is TRBV6-2 or TRBV6-3; D ambiguous. This CDR3 is 15 amino acids long. Per the germline V gene, CDR1 is MNHEY and CDR2 is SVGEGT. V lost 6 bases to trimming and J lost 0 bases, with 14 bases between them.

This clone was seen a handful of times. The J gene is TRBJ1-1, the V gene TRBV18; D call uncertain. Trimming shortened V by 1 base and J by 0 bases, and 9 bases separated the two germline ends. Germline assignment: CDR1 KGHSH and CDR2 LQKENI. The CDR3 is made up of 15 amino acids. The CDR3: CASSPQKHMNTEAFF. The CDR3 DNA is TGTGCCAGCTCACCACAAAAACACATGAACACTGAAGCTTTCTTT.

The chain combines TRBV30 with TRBJ2-7; D unclear. Germline CDR1 and CDR2: GTSNPN and SVGIG (reference sequence). Trimming left V 4 bases short and J 5 bases short, with 12 bases between. The CDR3 runs to 12 residues. The chain's CDR3 is CAWNKLADEQYF. For the CDR3, the DNA is TGTGCCTGGAATAAACTGGCGGACGAGCAGTACTTC.

The chain combines TRBV11-2 with TRBJ1-4; no clear D. Trimming took 3 bases from V and 11 from J, leaving 10 bases between them. Per germline, CDR1 SGHAT and CDR2 FQNNGV. This CDR3 spans 12 amino acids. CDR3 sequence: CASSFEGRKLFF. The CDR3 nucleotides read TGTGCCAGCAGCTTCGAGGGTCGCAAACTGTTTTTT.

The table lists this clone with a few counts. The chain carries TRBV28 and TRBJ1-5, with TRBD1 identical over 9 bases. The CDR3 has 14 amino acids. V gave up 5 bases and J gave up 6 bases; unmatched junction bases: 5. From germline, CDR1 is MDHEN and CDR2 SYDVKM. The CDR3 DNA follows: TGTGCCAGCAGTGAACACAGGGGGCTTCAGCCCCAGCATTTT. Its translation is CASSEHRGLQPQHF.

The chain links TRBV29-1 to TRBJ2-3, with 12 positions matching TRBD2. The germline CDR1 and CDR2 sequences are SQVTM and ANQGSEA. The ends lost 4 bases at V and 1 base at J; junction bases unmatched: 3. The CDR3 totals 15 residues. The DNA for the CDR3 is TGCAGCGTTGGAGGACTAGCGGGACGCACAGATACGCAGTATTTT. It translates to CSVGGLAGRTDTQYF.

The V gene is TRBV28, the J gene TRBJ2-5; a weak D match, TRBD2 (6 bases). V lost 2 bases and J lost 5, with 9 bases in between. Germline loops: CDR1 MDHEN, CDR2 SYDVKM. The CDR3 is 13 residues long. The CDR3 loop reads CASSLLGGETQYF. CDR3 sequence (DNA): TGTGCCAGCAGTTTACTAGGAGGGGAGACCCAGTACTTC.

CDR3 loop: CASSEEVTAATNEKLFF. DNA for the CDR3: TGTGCCAGCAGTGAAGAGGTTACAGCCGCAACTAATGAAAAACTGTTTTTT. The gene calls are TRBV6-1 and TRBJ1-4, with no clear D. Germline CDR1 is MNHNS and CDR2 is SASEGT. The CDR3 has 17 residues. Trimming left V 1 base short and J 0 bases short, with 12 bases between.

This clone was seen once. V usage is TRBV6-2 or TRBV6-3 and J usage is TRBJ2-7; no definite D call. The CDR3 extends over 13 amino acids. Deletions cut 0 bases from V and 5 bases from J, with 8 bases between. Germline CDR1 reads MNHEY; CDR2 reads SVGEGT. The CDR3 DNA is TGTGCCAGCAGTTACTCGAGATCCAACGAGCAGTACTTC. Translated: CASSYSRSNEQYF.

The chain links TRBV28 to TRBJ1-1, with D perhaps matching TRBD1 (5 bases). This CDR3 region has 11 residues. Trimming pared 4 bases from V and 11 bases from J, leaving 11 bases between. Germline CDR1 reads MDHEN; CDR2 reads SYDVKM. The CDR3: CASSYLGRAFF. The CDR3 DNA sequence: TGTGCCAGCAGTTACTTGGGGCGGGCTTTCTTT.

CDR3 bases: TGCGCCAGCAGCGTTGGGCCTGCCTCAAATCAGCCCCAGCATTTT. This encodes CASSVGPASNQPQHF. This chain joins TRBV5-1 and TRBJ1-5; D uncertain. The length of the CDR3 is 15 residues. The ends were cut back, 4 bases at V and 4 bases at J, with 15 bases in the middle. CDR1 SGHRS and CDR2 YFSETQ come from the germline V gene.

The gene calls are TRBV10-2 and TRBJ2-1; 9 nucleotides match TRBD1. The length of the CDR3 is 16 residues. Germline CDR1 is WSHSY and CDR2 is SAAADI. Trimming cost V 4 bases and J 6 bases; bases outside gene matches: 10. In nucleotides, the CDR3 is TGCGCCAGCAGTGGGGGGACAGGGTTTCTTGGCAATGAGCAGTTCTTC. As protein: CASSGGTGFLGNEQFF.

The chain joins TRBV2 to TRBJ1-5; 8 bases are a match to TRBD1. With V trimmed by 5 bases and J by 2 bases, 5 bases remained unmatched. Looked up from germline, CDR1 is SNHLY and CDR2 is FYNNEI. The CDR3 length is 15 residues. CDR3 coding DNA: TGTGCCAGCAGTCGACAGGGGAGAGGCAATCAGCCCCAGCATTTT. This translates into CASSRQGRGNQPQHF.

The V and J genes are TRBV2 and TRBJ1-1, with D hard to call. V lost 3 bases and J lost 1, with 18 bases in between. CDR1 is SNHLY and CDR2 is FYNNEI in the germline V gene. The CDR3 is 17 residues long. DNA of the CDR3: TGTGCCAGCAGTGATACCCTCCAGGCCCCCCAGAACACTGAAGCTTTCTTT. This gives the protein CASSDTLQAPQNTEAFF.

The chain has TRBV4-1 and TRBJ2-5; TRBD2 matches 8 bases. V lost 4 bases and J lost 4; bases outside the gene matches: 8. This CDR3 region has 15 residues. Germline-derived CDR1 and CDR2 are MGHRA and YSYEKL. The CDR3 DNA reads as TGCGCCAGCAGCCCGCGGGGGGAAGGAGGAGAGACCCAGTACTTC. Its translation: CASSPRGEGGETQYF.

As DNA, the CDR3 is TGTGCCAGCAGCCTCTTAAATCAGCCCCAGCATTTT. As protein: CASSLLNQPQHF. The chain combines TRBV3-1 (or the pseudogene TRBV3-2) with TRBJ1-5; D is unclear. From germline, CDR1 is LGHDT and CDR2 YNNKEL (reference sequence). There are 12 residues in the CDR3. Trimming took off 4 bases at V and 4 bases at J, with 5 bases between the two ends.

This clone was found a few times. V is TRBV12-3 or TRBV12-4 and J is TRBJ1-2; the D gene is possibly TRBD1 (6 bases). Trimming removed 5 bases from V and 7 bases from J, with 14 bases in between. This CDR3 has 13 amino acids. The CDR3 DNA reads TGTGCCAGCAGTAGATACAGGGTGGGTGGCTACACCTTC. It encodes CASSRYRVGGYTF.